A single sample is the source of the 7 T cell receptor beta chains below, sequenced in a study of spatial heterogeneity in lung cancer. A single record per CDR3 protein comes from TCRdb applying MiXCR to the 5' RACE reads. The table includes 20,000 to 30,000 distinct CDR3 sequences, less than 6% detected once. Stated time point: sample taken at primary tumor resection. The material was PBMCs, obtained at surgery. These TCRs come from a male donor with early-stage non-small cell lung cancer.

The J gene is TRBJ2-7, the V gene TRBV18; D gene uncertain. Trimming shortened V by 8 bases and J by 3 bases, and 11 bases separated the two germline ends. CDR1 KGHSH and CDR2 LQKENI come from the germline V gene. The CDR3 extends over 12 amino acids. The DNA for the CDR3 is TGTGCCAGCCTGTCAGCGCGCTACGAGCAGTACTTC. Its protein is CASLSARYEQYF.

This clonotype came up many times. The chain has TRBV20-1 and TRBJ2-7; possible D gene TRBD1, 6 bases. Looked up from germline, CDR1 is DFQATT and CDR2 is SNEGSKA (reference sequence). The CDR3 is 14 residues long. Trimming took 6 bases from V and 5 from J, leaving 20 bases between them. CDR3 in DNA: TGCAGTGCCCCGCTCGGGCAGGGGAAAAACGAGCAGTACTTC. This sequence encodes CSAPLGQGKNEQYF.

The J gene is TRBJ1-3, the V gene TRBV28, with no clear D. The CDR3 sequence is 13 residues long. Trimming took off 3 bases at V and 3 bases at J, with 6 bases between the two ends. CDR1 is MDHEN and CDR2 is SYDVKM in the germline V gene. DNA for the CDR3: TGTGCCAGCAGTTTTTTACGTGGAAACACCATATATTTT. It specifies CASSFLRGNTIYF. The full variable domain, in which reference TRBV28 and TRBJ1-3 provide the parts outside the CDR3, is DVKVTQSSRYLVKRTGEKVFLECVQDMDHENMFWYRQDPGLGLRLIYFSYDVKMKEKGDIPEGYSVSREKKERFSLILESASTNQTSMYLCASSFLRGNTIYFGEGSWLTVV.

This clonotype was seen many times. This chain connects TRBV9 to TRBJ2-3, with TRBD2 identical over 12 bases. Germline lookup yields CDR1 SGDLS and CDR2 YYNGEE. V lost 1 base and J lost 3; bases outside the gene matches: 3. This CDR3 has 16 residues. CDR3 region: CASSVTSGGSTDTQYF. The DNA of the CDR3 is TGTGCCAGCAGCGTAACTAGCGGGGGGTCAACAGATACGCAGTATTTT.

This clonotype has at least ten counts. The rearrangement links TRBV19 to TRBJ2-2, with TRBD1 as a possible D gene (5 bases). Germline CDR1 LNHDA, CDR2 SQIVND (reference sequence). Trimming took 10 bases from V and 4 from J, leaving 13 bases between them. The CDR3 has 13 residues. CDR3 nucleotide sequence: TGTGCCATCGGGTTTAGGGGCACCGGGGAGCTGTTTTTT. Translating it yields CAIGFRGTGELFF.

This clonotype was found a few times. Just one base apart from a much larger clone, this may be a read error. The chain couples TRBV28 to TRBJ1-2; the match to TRBD1 covers 7 bases. CDR3 length: 16 residues. From germline, CDR1 is MDHEN and CDR2 SYDVKM. As DNA, the CDR3 is TGTGTCAGCAGCAGTGCAGGGACAGACACTAACTATGGCTACACCTTC. Translation gives CVSSSAGTDTNYGYTF.

In this sample, this clonotype turned up many times. CDR3 sequence (DNA): TGTGCCAGCTCACCATCCGGGCAAACTGTCTATGGCTACACCTTC. Translating it yields CASSPSGQTVYGYTF. The rearrangement joins TRBV18 to TRBJ1-2, with no clear D. V gave up 2 bases and J gave up 4 bases, with 14 bases separating them. The germline V gene encodes CDR1 KGHSH and CDR2 LQKENI. The CDR3 sequence is 15 residues long.